This T cell receptor beta chain came from a study of control samples from healthy donors and cancer patients. Trimming removed 5 bases from V and 8 bases from J; junction bases left unmatched: 6. Germline V CDR1 and CDR2: MNHEY, SVGAGI. CDR3 length: 14 residues. Only in-frame clones appear in the TCRdb table, and some are missing; sequencing was by immunoSEQ multiplex PCR. The data show under 200,000 clones, 92% seen once. The V gene is TRBV6-5, the J gene TRBJ2-1; 10 positions match TRBD2. Sequenced: blood. The TCR sequence derives from a woman in her 30s in good health. The CDR3 here is CASSLRTSGYEQFF. DNA for the CDR3: TGTGCCAGCAGTCTCCGGACTAGCGGCTATGAGCAGTTCTTC.